Following are 24 T cell receptor beta chains from one sample sequenced in a study of T cells in Graves' hyperthyroidism and ophthalmopathy. RNA transcripts yielded amplified TCR beta CDR3 regions. RT-PCR in the first round (using the HTBI primer set) targeted the TCR CDR3. TCRdb passed the multiplex PCR reads through MiXCR, listing each CDR3 protein once. This table holds about 210,000 distinct CDR3 sequences, over 15% found once. The sequencing input was blood. The receptors here all came from a man aged 45-65 years with Graves' hyperthyroidism.

This clonotype was detected only a few times. This chain connects TRBV19 to TRBJ1-4; no clear D. The CDR3 spans 12 residues. Germline loops: CDR1 LNHDA, CDR2 SQIVND (reference sequence). V was shortened by 8 bases and J by 5 bases, with 9 bases between the two germline ends. This chain's CDR3 is CASSNPNEKLFF. CDR3 nucleotides: TGTGCCAGTTCTAACCCGAATGAAAAACTGTTTTTT.

This clonotype was seen just once. A read error may explain this, as a much larger clone is one base away. The gene calls are TRBV20-1 and TRBJ2-5; 8 nucleotides line up with TRBD1. The CDR3 is 15 amino acids. CDR1 and CDR2 from the germline V gene are DFQATT and SNEGSKA (reference sequence). The CDR3 sequence: CSALRPGTGKEAQYF. For the CDR3, the DNA is TGCAGTGCGCTTCGACCCGGGACAGGAAAAGAGGCCCAGTACTTC.

Only a few counts were recorded for this clonotype. The chain joins TRBV19 to TRBJ1-5, with D unresolved. The CDR3 sequence is 15 residues long. V was trimmed by 5 bases and J by 1 base, leaving 12 bases between them. Germline V gene data show CDR1 as LNHDA and CDR2 as SQIVND (reference sequence). The CDR3 here is CASSPPPRSNQPQHF. DNA for the CDR3: TGTGCCAGTAGTCCGCCACCTCGGAGCAATCAGCCCCAGCATTTT.

The rearrangement uses TRBV14 and TRBJ2-1; D not resolved. Germline V gene data show CDR1 as SGHDN and CDR2 as FVKESK. The CDR3 runs 16 residues. The V end was cut by 2 bases, the J end by 1 base, with 12 bases between. The CDR3 region has the DNA TGTGCCAGCAGCCAAAGGCCGGATAGATCCTACAATGAGCAGTTCTTC. It translates to CASSQRPDRSYNEQFF.

This clonotype was observed at least ten times. The chain links TRBV2 to TRBJ2-7; possibly TRBD1 for D (6 bases). Germline V gene lookup returns CDR1 SNHLY and CDR2 FYNNEI. V shed 7 bases and J shed 0 bases, with 13 bases lying between them. This CDR3 is 14 amino acids long. Here the CDR3 reads CASKSGQFSYEQYF. The CDR3 nucleotides are TGTGCCAGCAAATCAGGACAGTTCTCCTACGAGCAGTACTTC.

Ten or more counts support this clonotype. The chain joins TRBV27 to TRBJ2-7; D not resolved. The CDR3 length is 14 residues. CDR1 and CDR2 (germline): MNHEY, SMNVEV (reference sequence). Trimming pared 3 bases from V and 3 bases from J, leaving 12 bases between. The CDR3 protein is CASSFRHEDYEQYF. The CDR3 bases are TGTGCCAGCAGTTTTCGGCACGAGGACTACGAGCAGTACTTC.

With regard to this clonotype: A much larger clone differs by one base, so this may be a read error. The V call is TRBV2, the J call TRBJ2-7, with TRBD1 as a possible D gene (7 bases). The CDR3 consists of 14 residues. The germline V gene encodes CDR1 SNHLY and CDR2 FYNNEI. Trimming pared 3 bases from V and 7 bases from J, leaving 16 bases between. The CDR3 coding sequence is TGTGCCAGCAGTGACTTGGACAGGAGGGAAGAGCAGTACTTC. Protein: CASSDLDRREEQYF.

At least ten counts were recorded for this clonotype. The chain carries TRBV5-1 and TRBJ2-1; 9 nucleotides agree with TRBD2. The CDR3 spans 15 residues. V lost 0 bases to trimming and J lost 9 bases; unmatched junction nucleotides: 7. Germline CDR1 SGHRS, CDR2 YFSETQ. The CDR3 loop is CASSLVAGGPGEQFF. The CDR3 coding sequence is TGCGCCAGCAGCTTGGTGGCGGGAGGGCCGGGTGAGCAGTTCTTC. The whole variable domain, remainder taken from reference TRBV5-1 and TRBJ2-1, is KAGVTQTPRYLIKTRGQQVTLSCSPISGHRSVSWYQQTPGQGLQFLFEYFSETQRNKGNFPGRFSGRQFSNSRSEMNVSTLELGDSALYLCASSLVAGGPGEQFFGPGTRLTVL.

The chain is built from TRBV7-9 and TRBJ2-2; D is undetermined. The CDR3 consists of 15 residues. Germline values: CDR1 SEHNR, CDR2 FQNEAQ (reference sequence). Deletions cut 6 bases from V and 3 bases from J, with 14 bases between. CDR3 in DNA: TGTGCCAGCAGACCGGGTCCCCGTGACACCGGGGAGCTGTTTTTT. Translating gives CASRPGPRDTGELFF.

This clonotype has ten or more counts. The gene calls are TRBV2 and TRBJ1-1; D is uncertain. Per the germline V gene, CDR1 is SNHLY and CDR2 is FYNNEI. The V gene lost 6 bases and the J gene lost 4 bases, with 9 bases spanning the gap. This CDR3 region has 12 residues. The CDR3 region has the DNA TGTGCCAGCAGACCGGACGGCACTGAAGCTTTCTTT. This encodes CASRPDGTEAFF.

The sample holds a few counts of this clonotype. This rearrangement joins TRBV12-3 or TRBV12-4 to TRBJ2-7; D uncertain. The V and J ends lost 3 bases and 3 bases respectively, with 12 bases between them. This CDR3 has 14 residues. Here the CDR3 reads CASSFVPLHYEQYF. The CDR3 DNA reads TGTGCCAGCAGTTTCGTACCTTTACACTACGAGCAGTACTTC.

This clonotype was seen many times. The chain recombines TRBV18 with TRBJ1-1, with D perhaps matching TRBD1 (6 bases). Germline CDR1 and CDR2: KGHSH and LQKENI. The V gene lost 2 bases and the J gene lost 6 bases, with 16 bases spanning the gap. CDR3 length: 15 amino acids. The CDR3 reads CASSPGSRGGSEAFF. CDR3 in DNA: TGTGCCAGCTCACCAGGGAGCAGGGGTGGGTCTGAAGCTTTCTTT.

This clonotype was counted between two and nine times. The junction departs from germline at one end; a sequencing error may be responsible. The chain has TRBV5-1 and TRBJ2-7; TRBD2 matches at 12 bases. The CDR3 has 16 residues. The germline V gene encodes CDR1 SGHRS and CDR2 YFSETQ. CDR3 DNA: TGCGCCAGCAGCGCGAGACTAGCGGGGGCCTCCTACGAGCAGCACTTC. Translation: CASSARLAGASYEQHF.

The chain uses TRBV24-1 and TRBJ2-2; D is undetermined. Germline V gives CDR1 KGHDR, CDR2 SFDVKD. Trimming left V 1 base short and J 0 bases short, with 11 bases between. The CDR3 extends over 17 amino acids. CDR3 protein: CATSDLTPGTNTGELFF. In DNA, the CDR3 is TGTGCCACCAGTGATTTAACCCCAGGCACGAACACCGGGGAGCTGTTTTTT.

This clonotype was seen once. V usage is TRBV5-4 and J usage is TRBJ2-3, with D perhaps TRBD2 (6 bases). V dropped 0 bases and J dropped 2 bases, with 13 bases sitting between them. The CDR3 has 16 amino acids. The germline V gene has CDR1 SGHNT and CDR2 YYREEE (reference sequence). This chain's CDR3 is CASSLGGGTFTDTQYF. CDR3 sequence (DNA): TGTGCCAGCAGCTTGGGAGGAGGGACTTTCACAGATACGCAGTATTTT.

A word on this clonotype: This clone may be a read error of a much larger clone one base away. The rearrangement uses TRBV28 and TRBJ1-4; maybe TRBD1 (5 bases). The V end lost 1 base, the J end lost 3 bases, and 15 bases lay between the germline ends. Germline V CDR1 and CDR2: MDHEN, SYDVKM. The CDR3 length is 17 residues. CDR3 bases: TGTGCCAGCAGTTTATCATACCGGGACGGGGCTAATGAAAAACTGTTTTTT. Protein: CASSLSYRDGANEKLFF.

This clonotype was counted many times. The rearrangement joins TRBV7-8 to TRBJ2-7, with 9 nucleotides matching TRBD1. Germline lookup yields CDR1 SGHVS and CDR2 FQNEAQ. The ends lost 6 bases at V and 2 bases at J; junction bases unmatched: 8. The CDR3 has 15 amino acids. The CDR3: CASRWGQGPTYEQYF. Written as DNA, the CDR3 is TGTGCCAGCAGATGGGGACAGGGCCCGACCTACGAGCAGTACTTC.

This chain uses TRBV5-1 with TRBJ2-5; D unclear. The V end was cut by 2 bases, the J end by 4 bases, with 6 bases between. Germline CDR1 and CDR2: SGHRS and YFSETQ. The length of the CDR3 is 12 residues. CDR3 in DNA: TGCGCCAGCAGCTTTGCCGGAGAGACCCAGTACTTC. It codes for CASSFAGETQYF.

The chain combines TRBV3-1 with TRBJ2-1; weak D call: TRBD2 (5 bases). The CDR3 runs 16 residues. Deletions cut 4 bases from V and 2 bases from J, with 15 bases between. Germline CDR1 LGHDT, CDR2 YNNKEL (reference sequence). Here the CDR3 DNA reads TGTGCCAGCAGCCCTGCATTGCAGCGGACCTACAATGAGCAGTTCTTC. Amino acid sequence: CASSPALQRTYNEQFF.

V is TRBV2 and J is TRBJ1-1; TRBD1 is a possible D gene (5 bases). Trimming shortened V by 6 bases and J by 0 bases, and 11 bases separated the two germline ends. Germline loops: CDR1 SNHLY, CDR2 FYNNEI. The CDR3 totals 14 residues. Written as DNA, the CDR3 is TGTGCCAGCAGCCCAGGACACTTGAACACTGAAGCTTTCTTT. It is translated as CASSPGHLNTEAFF.

This sequence joins TRBV7-9 and TRBJ2-3, with D perhaps matching TRBD1 (5 bases). V lost 0 bases and J lost 14, with 12 bases in between. This CDR3 region has 12 residues. Germline CDR1 reads SEHNR; CDR2 reads FQNEAQ (reference sequence). The CDR3 coding sequence is TGTGCCAGCAGCTTAGCAGGGGCTGTTTCGTATTTT. It yields the protein CASSLAGAVSYF.

This clonotype appeared many times. The rearrangement links TRBV11-1 to TRBJ1-1; D may be TRBD1 (5 bases). With 1 base removed from V and 1 base from J, the gap between germline ends came to 13 bases. Per the germline V gene, CDR1 is SGHAT and CDR2 is FQDESV (reference sequence). CDR3 size: 16 residues. DNA for the CDR3: TGTGCCAGCAGCTTAGACGGGGCTTTCGCGAACACTGAAGCTTTCTTT. It yields the protein CASSLDGAFANTEAFF.

Only a few counts were recorded for this clonotype. This chain uses TRBV4-1 with TRBJ2-1; D call uncertain. Germline CDR1 MGHRA, CDR2 YSYEKL. The length of the CDR3 is 15 residues. The V end lost 0 bases, the J end lost 0 bases, and 6 bases lay between the germline ends. CDR3 sequence reads: CASSQDFSSYNEQFF. The CDR3 DNA follows: TGCGCCAGCAGCCAAGATTTTAGCTCCTACAATGAGCAGTTCTTC.

The V gene is TRBV20-1, the J gene TRBJ1-2; D remains ambiguous. This CDR3 comprises 12 residues. Deletions cut 3 bases from V and 3 bases from J, with 8 bases between. CDR1 is DFQATT and CDR2 is SNEGSKA in the germline V gene (reference sequence). CDR3 bases: TGCAGTGCTAGTGACGCCGACTATGGCTACACCTTC. Encoded protein: CSASDADYGYTF.